This T cell receptor (beta chain) originates from a study of blood T cell repertoires in COVID-19. Study-wide context: PBMCs, B-cell-depleted T cells, or T cells provided the cDNA or gDNA that made up the material.

The CDR3 has 13 residues. V dropped 2 bases and J dropped 10 bases, with 12 bases sitting between them. Germline values: CDR1 PRHDT, CDR2 FYEKMQ (reference sequence). Original data processing: Amplification of reference gene primers provided the estimated nucleated cell counts. Assay used: immunoSEQ multiplex PCR; TCRdb lists only in-frame clones, some missing. V, J and clone size were drawn from that table, and D and trimming were deduced from the DNA. This table holds over 250,000 clones, approximately 90% found once. The Seattle patients joined while their infection was active and were tracked longitudinally afterward.

This TCR was sampled from a woman in her 50s with COVID-19, enrolled during active disease. The chain joins TRBV13 to TRBJ1-3; D ambiguous. The sequenced material came from peripheral blood. The CDR3, as DNA: TGTGCCAGCAGCTTAAGTACCGGGGATACCATATATTTT. Translation: CASSLSTGDTIYF. Drawing the rest from reference TRBV13 and TRBJ1-3, the complete variable domain is AAGVIQSPRHLIKEKRETATLKCYPIPRHDTVYWYQQGPGQDPQFLISFYEKMQSDKGSIPDRFSAQQFSDYHSELNMSSLELGDSALYFCASSLSTGDTIYFGEGSWLTVV.